This T cell receptor (beta chain) was retrieved from a study of monozygotic twins with inflammatory bowel disease. In germline, CDR1 is MGHRA, CDR2 YSYEKL. This CDR3 has 14 residues. TCRdb processed the 5' RACE reads again and assigns one entry to each CDR3 protein, with no DNA. This sample's table has some 130,000 distinct CDR3 sequences. Material: blood. The rearrangement links TRBV4-1 to TRBJ1-1. The clonotype comes from a human donor with ulcerative colitis or Crohn's disease, or a healthy co-twin of an affected twin (not recorded which). This CDR3 is CASRGLTVNTEAFF.